The 15 T cell receptor beta chains below were found in one sample sequenced in a study of human CD4 T cells and Enterobacteriaceae (TCRdb year 2020). The library was generated by the immunoSEQ multiplex PCR assay. The immuneACCESS repertoire file appears here via TCRdb, limited to in-frame rearrangements. These files lack a portion of the clones; in checked studies, under half of the deficit traces to unresolved V genes, and the cause of the others is not known. This sample has about 27,000 clones in its table, and roughly 80% of those were observed once. Over 0.9% of the sample lies in the top ten. Memory CD4+ T cells were FACS-sorted on a FACSAria III to over 95% purity as all CD4+ cells other than CD45RA+CCR7+CD95- naive cells. Sequencing used memory CD4+ T cells from blood. The sample's cell subset or site label, in plain terms: total memory CD4 T cells sorted directly ex vivo, unstimulated. The receptors were sampled from a human donor in good health.

The rearrangement uses TRBV7-8 and TRBJ1-5; D gene uncertain. V lost 5 bases and J 4 bases, leaving 12 bases between the germline ends. The CDR3 has 14 amino acids. Germline CDR1 SGHVS, CDR2 FQNEAQ. In DNA form, the CDR3 reads TGTGCCAGCAGCCCCAGGACCGTAAATCAGCCCCAGCATTTT. It yields the protein CASSPRTVNQPQHF.

This clone was observed once. The chain couples TRBV20-1 to TRBJ2-5; D is undetermined. This CDR3 comprises 9 residues. Per the germline V gene, CDR1 is DFQATT and CDR2 is SNEGSKA (reference sequence). The CDR3 loop is CRKQETQYF. For the CDR3, the DNA is TGCAGAAAGCAAGAGACCCAGTACTTC.

V and J are TRBV7-2 and TRBJ2-7, with D perhaps TRBD1 (5 bases). Per the germline V gene, CDR1 is SGHTA and CDR2 is FQGNSA. This CDR3 comprises 15 residues. V was shortened by 1 base and J by 0 bases, with 10 bases between the two germline ends. The CDR3 is CASSLGADISYEQYF. The CDR3 DNA sequence: TGTGCCAGCAGCTTAGGTGCGGACATCTCCTACGAGCAGTACTTC.

This rearrangement joins TRBV4-1 to TRBJ2-3; unclear D gene. The CDR3 runs to 15 residues. Germline loops: CDR1 MGHRA, CDR2 YSYEKL. Trimming took 0 bases from V and 1 from J, leaving 8 bases between them. The CDR3 reads CASSQDIIGTDTQYF. The DNA for the CDR3 is TGCGCCAGCAGCCAAGATATAATTGGCACAGATACGCAGTATTTT.

On this clone: At the DNA level, this CDR3 is encoded by other sequences in the same sample as well. The V call is TRBV7-2, the J call TRBJ2-1; no clear D. The CDR3 is 12 residues long. V lost 1 base and J 13 bases, leaving 11 bases between the germline ends. Germline-derived CDR1 and CDR2 are SGHTA and FQGNSA. In nucleotides, the CDR3 is TGTGCCAGCAGCTTAGTAGTTTTTGAACAGTTCTTC. Amino acids: CASSLVVFEQFF.

V usage is TRBV28 and J usage is TRBJ2-7, with a possible D match to TRBD2 (7 bases). The germline gives CDR1 MDHEN, CDR2 SYDVKM. This CDR3 is 16 amino acids long. The ends were cut back, 6 bases at V and 6 bases at J, with 24 bases in the middle. CDR3 sequence reads: CASRSPGGGRGGEQYF. DNA of the CDR3: TGTGCCAGCAGGTCCCCTGGGGGCGGGAGAGGCGGCGAGCAGTACTTC.

V is TRBV4-2 and J is TRBJ2-1; TRBD2 agrees at 10 bases. The ends lost 4 bases at V and 0 bases at J; junction bases unmatched: 6. CDR3 length: 17 residues. CDR1 and CDR2 (germline): LGHNA, YNFKEQ. As DNA, the CDR3 is TGTGCCAGCAGCCCCATTGCTAGCGGGAGCTCCTACAATGAGCAGTTCTTC. It yields the protein CASSPIASGSSYNEQFF.

V and J are TRBV25-1 and TRBJ2-6, with a weak D call TRBD2 (5 bases). CDR3 size: 15 residues. Trimming left V 5 bases short and J 0 bases short, with 8 bases between. Germline V lookup: CDR1 MGHDK, CDR2 SYGVNS. CDR3 protein: CASSFGGSGANVLTF. The CDR3 bases are TGTGCCAGCAGTTTCGGAGGCTCTGGGGCCAACGTCCTGACTTTC.

The chain has TRBV2 and TRBJ2-1, with TRBD1 as a possible D gene (5 bases). The CDR3 loop spans 13 amino acids. Germline CDR1 is SNHLY and CDR2 is FYNNEI. V was clipped by 4 bases and J by 2 bases, with 6 bases between them. The CDR3 sequence is CASSGQTYNEQFF. In DNA, the CDR3 is TGTGCCAGCAGTGGACAGACCTACAATGAGCAGTTCTTC.

The rearrangement joins TRBV10-2 to TRBJ2-1; 12 bases fit TRBD1. This CDR3 has 19 amino acids. V shed 1 base, J shed 6 bases, and the junction held 13 bases outside the gene matches. From germline, CDR1 is WSHSY and CDR2 SAAADI. CDR3: CASSELWGQGASEGNEQFF. CDR3 DNA: TGCGCCAGCAGTGAGTTATGGGGACAGGGGGCGTCGGAAGGCAATGAGCAGTTCTTC.

The chain employs TRBV7-6 and TRBJ2-2, with 9 nucleotides matching TRBD1. This CDR3 has 17 amino acids. Unmatched junction bases numbered 15, after V lost 5 bases and J lost 8 bases. Germline V gene sequence: CDR1 SGHVS, CDR2 FNYEAQ. The CDR3 DNA is TGTGCCAGCAGCCCCTTACCCGGGACAGGGTTCGCGGGGGAGCTGTTTTTT. This gives the protein CASSPLPGTGFAGELFF.

V usage is TRBV7-8 and J usage is TRBJ2-3; the match to TRBD2 covers 8 bases. Germline values: CDR1 SGHVS, CDR2 FQNEAQ. The CDR3 consists of 17 residues. V shed 1 base, J shed 1 base, and the junction held 7 bases outside the gene matches. The CDR3 region has the DNA TGTGCCAGCAGCTTAGGGCCAGCGGGAGATCGCACAGATACGCAGTATTTT. Protein sequence: CASSLGPAGDRTDTQYF.

V is TRBV4-1 and J is TRBJ1-6; possible D gene TRBD1, 5 bases. This CDR3 contains 18 residues. V lost 0 bases and J 7 bases, leaving 19 bases between the germline ends. Per the germline V gene, CDR1 is MGHRA and CDR2 is YSYEKL. CDR3: CASSQDHLGQGSNSPLHF. The CDR3 nucleotides are TGCGCCAGCAGCCAAGATCACCTTGGTCAGGGTAGCAATTCACCCCTCCACTTT.

The V call is TRBV11-2, the J call TRBJ2-7, with D possibly TRBD1 on 7 matching bases. V gave up 5 bases and J gave up 7 bases, with 15 bases separating them. Germline V CDR1 and CDR2: SGHAT, FQNNGV. The CDR3 totals 13 residues. CDR3 sequence (DNA): TGTGCCAGCAGCCTAGGAGGGGGCCGGGAGCAGTACTTC. It specifies CASSLGGGREQYF. Complete variable domain (other parts from reference TRBV11-2 and TRBJ2-7): EAGVAQSPRYKIIEKRQSVAFWCNPISGHATLYWYQQILGQGPKLLIQFQNNGVVDDSQLPKDRFSAERLKGVDSTLKIQPAKLEDSAVYLCASSLGGGREQYFGPGTRLTVT.

The rearrangement joins TRBV13 to TRBJ2-7; D is unclear. CDR1 and CDR2 from the germline V gene are PRHDT and FYEKMQ (reference sequence). V was trimmed by 6 bases and J by 3 bases, leaving 18 bases between them. The CDR3 spans 15 residues. Written as DNA, the CDR3 is TGTGCCAGCAGAAGGCTTGGGCGAGAGCACTACGAGCAGTACTTC. Its translation is CASRRLGREHYEQYF.